This T cell receptor beta chain originates from a study of cytomegalovirus exposure and HLA in healthy donors. General observations from the study: Association of a missense DCLRE1C variant with TCR beta V- and J-gene trimming was reported in a later analysis.

The PCR was carried out with 60 Vbeta primers and 13 Jbeta primers. Measured with immunoSEQ multiplex PCR; TCRdb has only the in-frame clones, and not every one. The data show about 63,000 clones, roughly 84% seen once. Concerning this clone itself: Its specificity is not known.

Donors had nominal health at sampling but likely had unrecorded immune exposures. Germline V lookup: CDR1 SGHTA, CDR2 FQGNSA. This CDR3 is 14 amino acids long. The V end lost 4 bases, the J end lost 5 bases, and 14 bases lay between the germline ends. Sequenced material: PBMCs. This sequence joins TRBV7-2 and TRBJ1-1, with D unresolved. The clonotype originates from a woman under 40 in good health and CMV-seronegative. The CDR3 here is CASSYIAELTEAFF. The CDR3 nucleotides are TGTGCCAGCAGCTATATCGCCGAGCTAACTGAAGCTTTCTTT.